A selection of T cell receptor beta chains follows, all from one sample in a study of blood T cell repertoires in COVID-19. Generated by immunoSEQ multiplex PCR, the TCRdb table keeps only in-frame clones and is missing some. Of around 90,000 clones detected, roughly four fifths appear once; the ten largest clones hold about 13%. Material: peripheral blood. Receptors were obtained from a human donor in a cohort sampled during active COVID-19. The CDR3 runs from the conserved cysteine through the conserved F or W. Fields, in order: J gene, D gene, CDR3 length, clone size, V gene, CDR3 protein, CDR3 DNA. D genes are given only for firm matches. Expanded clones get a size class; other rows say once, few or many, or leave the size out.

j_call: TRBJ2-3
d_call: -
cdr3_length: 13
clone_size: few
v_call: TRBV28
cdr3_aa: CASSSPPSDTQYF
cdr3_nt: TGTGCCAGCAGCTCCCCCCCGTCTGATACGCAGTATTTT

j_call: TRBJ2-2
d_call: -
cdr3_length: 11
clone_size: -
v_call: TRBV20-1
cdr3_aa: CSAGSTRELFF
cdr3_nt: TGCAGTGCTGGTTCTACCCGGGAGCTGTTTTTT

j_call: TRBJ2-5
d_call: TRBD2
cdr3_length: 14
clone_size: -
v_call: TRBV6-5
cdr3_aa: CASGARGGTETQYF
cdr3_nt: TGTGCCAGCGGGGCCCGGGGGGGCACAGAGACCCAGTACTTC

j_call: TRBJ1-4
d_call: -
cdr3_length: 14
clone_size: -
v_call: TRBV30
cdr3_aa: CAWSPAGSDEKLFF
cdr3_nt: TGTGCCTGGAGCCCAGCAGGTTCCGATGAAAAACTGTTTTTT

j_call: TRBJ1-3
d_call: -
cdr3_length: 12
clone_size: once
v_call: TRBV9
cdr3_aa: CASSESENTIYF
cdr3_nt: TGTGCCAGCAGCGAGAGTGAAAACACCATATATTTT

j_call: TRBJ2-6
d_call: -
cdr3_length: 15
clone_size: -
v_call: TRBV9
cdr3_aa: CASRNGRSGANVLTF
cdr3_nt: TGTGCCAGCAGGAACGGTCGCTCTGGGGCCAACGTCCTGACTTTC

j_call: TRBJ2-1
d_call: -
cdr3_length: 14
clone_size: -
v_call: TRBV7-3
cdr3_aa: CASSPGLRSNEQFF
cdr3_nt: TGTGCCAGCAGCCCGGGACTCCGTTCCAATGAGCAGTTCTTC

j_call: TRBJ2-1
d_call: TRBD2
cdr3_length: 15
clone_size: -
v_call: TRBV7-2
cdr3_aa: CASSLSGGEYNEQFF
cdr3_nt: TGTGCCAGCAGCTTAAGCGGGGGAGAGTACAATGAGCAGTTCTTC

j_call: TRBJ2-2
d_call: TRBD1
cdr3_length: 15
clone_size: -
v_call: TRBV19
cdr3_aa: CASSPGQVLDGELFF
cdr3_nt: TGTGCCAGTAGTCCCGGACAGGTGTTGGACGGGGAGCTGTTTTTT

j_call: TRBJ1-5
d_call: -
cdr3_length: 14
clone_size: -
v_call: TRBV6-5
cdr3_aa: CASKPGYSNQPQHF
cdr3_nt: TGTGCCAGCAAACCAGGGTATAGCAATCAGCCCCAGCATTTT

j_call: TRBJ2-7
d_call: -
cdr3_length: 13
clone_size: -
v_call: TRBV9
cdr3_aa: CASSVTSVGEQYF
cdr3_nt: TGTGCCAGCAGCGTGACTAGTGTGGGGGAGCAGTACTTC

j_call: TRBJ2-1
d_call: -
cdr3_length: 13
clone_size: -
v_call: TRBV7-9
cdr3_aa: CASSLQGNNEQFF
cdr3_nt: TGTGCCAGCAGCTTACAGGGGAACAATGAGCAGTTCTTC

j_call: TRBJ2-4
d_call: TRBD2
cdr3_length: 14
clone_size: -
v_call: TRBV7-2
cdr3_aa: CASSLGLATNIQYF
cdr3_nt: TGTGCCAGCAGCTTAGGACTAGCGACAAACATTCAGTACTTC

j_call: TRBJ2-3
d_call: TRBD2
cdr3_length: 16
clone_size: -
v_call: TRBV5-1
cdr3_aa: CASSPGGGGVGDTQYF
cdr3_nt: TGCGCCAGCAGCCCGGGGGGAGGCGGTGTTGGAGATACGCAGTATTTT

j_call: TRBJ2-5
d_call: TRBD2
cdr3_length: 15
clone_size: once
v_call: TRBV5-4
cdr3_aa: CASSTTSGDQETQYF
cdr3_nt: TGTGCCAGCAGCACGACTAGCGGGGACCAAGAGACCCAGTACTTC

j_call: TRBJ1-5
d_call: -
cdr3_length: 14
clone_size: -
v_call: TRBV18
cdr3_aa: CASSSSGINQPQHF
cdr3_nt: TGTGCCAGCTCATCATCAGGTATCAATCAGCCCCAGCATTTT

j_call: TRBJ1-5
d_call: -
cdr3_length: 15
clone_size: -
v_call: TRBV7-9
cdr3_aa: CASSLTRDSNQPQHF
cdr3_nt: TGTGCCAGCAGCTTAACCAGGGATAGCAATCAGCCCCAGCATTTT

j_call: TRBJ1-4
d_call: -
cdr3_length: 15
clone_size: -
v_call: TRBV27
cdr3_aa: CASSFDPQGSGKLFF
cdr3_nt: TGTGCCAGCAGTTTCGATCCTCAGGGGTCGGGAAAACTGTTTTTT

j_call: TRBJ1-5
d_call: -
cdr3_length: 15
clone_size: -
v_call: TRBV19
cdr3_aa: CASTPRDGSNQPQHF
cdr3_nt: TGTGCCAGTACCCCTCGGGATGGGAGCAATCAGCCCCAGCATTTT

j_call: TRBJ2-7
d_call: -
cdr3_length: 10
clone_size: -
v_call: TRBV30
cdr3_aa: CAWSGDSQYF
cdr3_nt: TGTGCCTGGAGTGGAGACAGTCAGTACTTC

j_call: TRBJ1-2
d_call: TRBD1
cdr3_length: 13
clone_size: -
v_call: TRBV28
cdr3_aa: CASSLGQSGGYTF
cdr3_nt: TGTGCCAGCAGCCTGGGACAGTCCGGGGGCTACACCTTC

j_call: TRBJ1-2
d_call: TRBD1
cdr3_length: 17
clone_size: -
v_call: TRBV7-9
cdr3_aa: CASSWGQGEIEFYGYTF
cdr3_nt: TGTGCCAGCAGCTGGGGACAGGGGGAGATAGAATTCTATGGCTACACCTTC

j_call: TRBJ1-4
d_call: -
cdr3_length: 13
clone_size: -
v_call: TRBV4-3
cdr3_aa: CASSHRADEKLFF
cdr3_nt: TGCGCCAGCAGCCACCGCGCCGATGAAAAACTGTTTTTT

j_call: TRBJ1-4
d_call: TRBD1
cdr3_length: 16
clone_size: -
v_call: TRBV28
cdr3_aa: CASSPAGTGTNEKLFF
cdr3_nt: TGTGCCAGCAGTCCCGCAGGGACAGGGACTAATGAAAAACTGTTTTTT

j_call: TRBJ2-2
d_call: TRBD1
cdr3_length: 14
clone_size: once
v_call: TRBV3-1/TRBV3-2
cdr3_aa: CASSRQGATGELFF
cdr3_nt: TGTGCCAGCTCCCGGCAGGGGGCCACCGGGGAGCTGTTTTTT

j_call: TRBJ1-3
d_call: TRBD1
cdr3_length: 15
clone_size: -
v_call: TRBV5-6
cdr3_aa: CASSLVRGRENTIYF
cdr3_nt: TGTGCCAGCAGCTTGGTCAGGGGGCGCGAGAACACCATATATTTT

j_call: TRBJ2-7
d_call: -
cdr3_length: 14
clone_size: -
v_call: TRBV5-1
cdr3_aa: CASSPTNKWDEQYF
cdr3_nt: TGCGCCAGCAGCCCTACTAACAAATGGGACGAGCAGTACTTC

j_call: TRBJ1-1
d_call: -
cdr3_length: 15
clone_size: few
v_call: TRBV6-2/TRBV6-3
cdr3_aa: CASSYSISFGAEAFF
cdr3_nt: TGTGCCAGCAGTTACTCGATTAGTTTTGGAGCTGAAGCTTTCTTT

j_call: TRBJ2-6
d_call: -
cdr3_length: 17
clone_size: -
v_call: TRBV4-1
cdr3_aa: CASSQVLDPTRTNVLTF
cdr3_nt: TGCGCCAGCAGCCAAGTGCTAGATCCAACCCGAACCAACGTCCTGACTTTC

j_call: TRBJ2-7
d_call: TRBD2
cdr3_length: 15
clone_size: many
v_call: TRBV6-2/TRBV6-3
cdr3_aa: CASSLLAGGRLEQYF
cdr3_nt: TGTGCCAGCAGCCTGCTAGCGGGGGGGCGTCTCGAGCAGTACTTC

j_call: TRBJ2-7
d_call: -
cdr3_length: 15
clone_size: -
v_call: TRBV7-8
cdr3_aa: CASSLNSLLSYEQYF
cdr3_nt: TGTGCCAGCAGCTTAAACAGTCTCCTTTCCTACGAGCAGTACTTC

j_call: TRBJ2-2
d_call: -
cdr3_length: 13
clone_size: -
v_call: TRBV11-2
cdr3_aa: CASSLFGAGELFF
cdr3_nt: TGTGCCAGCAGCTTGTTCGGGGCCGGGGAGCTGTTTTTT

j_call: TRBJ1-1
d_call: TRBD1
cdr3_length: 14
clone_size: -
v_call: TRBV18
cdr3_aa: CASSPDRGLGEAFF
cdr3_nt: TGTGCCAGCTCACCGGACAGGGGGCTGGGTGAAGCTTTCTTT

j_call: TRBJ2-7
d_call: -
cdr3_length: 12
clone_size: few
v_call: TRBV6-6
cdr3_aa: CASSYEQDKQYF
cdr3_nt: TGTGCCAGCAGTTACGAACAGGACAAGCAGTACTTC

j_call: TRBJ2-7
d_call: -
cdr3_length: 14
clone_size: -
v_call: TRBV9
cdr3_aa: CASSAGRGAYEQYF
cdr3_nt: TGTGCCAGCAGCGCGGGGCGGGGAGCCTACGAGCAGTACTTC

j_call: TRBJ2-2
d_call: -
cdr3_length: 14
clone_size: -
v_call: TRBV10-3
cdr3_aa: CAISGLAGTGELFF
cdr3_nt: TGTGCCATCAGTGGTCTAGCAGGCACCGGGGAGCTGTTTTTT